Presented here are 27 T cell receptor beta chains from one specimen sequenced in a study of Ad26.COV2.S vaccination and SARS-CoV-2 variants. TCRdb's table, derived via immunoSEQ multiplex PCR, lists solely in-frame clones and lacks some. The sample yields about 280,000 clones, about 89% seen once. Treatment defined: some 20 received Ad26.COV2.S at low or high dose, single or two shots; 5 received placebo; per-sample allocation not given. The study sampled participants on day 63 after the first vaccine or placebo injection. The starting material was peripheral blood, obtained in a trial of Ad26.COV2.S vaccine versus placebo. These receptors were collected from a person aged 18 to 59 who received the Ad26.COV2.S COVID-19 vaccine or a placebo.

This clone has only one observation. The genes are TRBV19 and TRBJ1-6, with D unclear. Per germline, CDR1 LNHDA and CDR2 SQIVND (reference sequence). V lost 6 bases and J lost 8, with 23 bases in between. There are 17 residues in the CDR3. CDR3 nucleotides: TGTGCCAGTAGCCCAAGCGGTACGGCCCGCCGGCATTCACCCCTCCACTTT. Amino acids: CASSPSGTARRHSPLHF.

As DNA, the CDR3 is TGCGCCAGCAGCTTCTGGACAGGGACCTACGAGCAGTACTTC. Residues: CASSFWTGTYEQYF. The rearrangement joins TRBV5-1 to TRBJ2-7; 8 bases are a match to TRBD1. Trimming cost V 2 bases and J 2 bases; bases outside gene matches: 3. CDR1 SGHRS and CDR2 YFSETQ come from the germline V gene. The CDR3 loop spans 14 amino acids.

This chain joins TRBV5-1 and TRBJ2-5, with a weak D call TRBD2 (6 bases). The V gene lost 4 bases and the J gene lost 6 bases, with 16 bases spanning the gap. The CDR3 is 14 amino acids. Germline loops: CDR1 SGHRS, CDR2 YFSETQ. CDR3 coding DNA: TGCGCCAGCAGCCCGACTAGTGGGTGGAAGACCCAGTACTTC. It specifies CASSPTSGWKTQYF.

This clone was seen only a few times. V and J are TRBV6-5 and TRBJ1-4, with D possibly being TRBD1 (5 bases). Trimming left V 5 bases short and J 6 bases short, with 16 bases between. The CDR3 spans 15 residues. The germline gives CDR1 MNHEY, CDR2 SVGAGI. In DNA form, the CDR3 reads TGTGCCAGCAGTCCCCTGACAGATTGGGATGAAAAACTGTTTTTT. Translation: CASSPLTDWDEKLFF.

The V gene is TRBV11-2, the J gene TRBJ2-2; D might be TRBD1 or TRBD2, each matching 6 bases. V lost 7 bases, J lost 1 base, and 10 bases lay in between. Per germline, CDR1 SGHAT and CDR2 FQNNGV. This CDR3 has 14 residues. The CDR3 sequence: CASKGGRNTGELFF. CDR3 nucleotides: TGTGCCAGCAAGGGGGGCCGGAACACCGGGGAGCTGTTTTTT.

This chain joins TRBV7-9 and TRBJ2-3, with TRBD2 matching 7 bases. V was clipped by 5 bases and J by 4 bases; unmatched bases: 9. This CDR3 is built from 15 residues. Germline CDR1 reads SEHNR; CDR2 reads FQNEAQ (reference sequence). CDR3 bases: TGTGCCAGCAGCCCTGGACTAGGGTTGGCAGATACGCAGTATTTT. Its protein product is CASSPGLGLADTQYF.

This chain connects TRBV6-6 to TRBJ1-5, with a tentative D call TRBD1 (6 bases). The CDR3 runs to 14 residues. Trimming left V 7 bases short and J 4 bases short, with 14 bases between. Germline lookup yields CDR1 MNHNY and CDR2 SVGAGI (reference sequence). The CDR3 spells CASNMGTNNQPQHF. The CDR3 region has the DNA TGTGCCAGCAATATGGGGACAAATAATCAGCCCCAGCATTTT.

This clone was seen just once. The rearrangement links TRBV5-6 to TRBJ2-3; 8 bases agree with TRBD2. The CDR3 consists of 17 residues. Looked up from germline, CDR1 is SGHDT and CDR2 is YYEEEE. V shed 6 bases and J 5 bases; nucleotides not matched to a gene: 17. The CDR3 sequence: CASTKETSGLVLDTQYF. CDR3 bases: TGTGCCAGCACCAAGGAGACGTCGGGACTAGTATTAGATACGCAGTATTTT.

This chain uses TRBV7-8 with TRBJ1-2; 9 bases are shared with TRBD1. The CDR3 extends over 15 amino acids. Germline V gene data show CDR1 as SGHVS and CDR2 as FQNEAQ. The J segment lost 3 bases and the V segment lost 1 base, leaving 3 bases of the junction unmatched. The chain's CDR3 is CASSLGDRGDYGYTF. In nucleotides, the CDR3 is TGTGCCAGCAGCTTAGGAGACAGGGGGGACTATGGCTACACCTTC.

The V call is TRBV5-1, the J call TRBJ2-1; the match to TRBD2 covers 8 bases. This CDR3 comprises 14 residues. The J segment lost 5 bases and the V segment lost 5 bases, leaving 6 bases of the junction unmatched. The germline V gene encodes CDR1 SGHRS and CDR2 YFSETQ. The CDR3, as DNA: TGCGCCAGCAGGAGAACTAGCGGAAACAATGAGCAGTTCTTC. This translates into CASRRTSGNNEQFF. Using reference TRBV5-1 and TRBJ2-1 for the parts outside the CDR3, the full variable domain is KAGVTQTPRYLIKTRGQQVTLSCSPISGHRSVSWYQQTPGQGLQFLFEYFSETQRNKGNFPGRFSGRQFSNSRSEMNVSTLELGDSALYLCASRRTSGNNEQFFGPGTRLTVL.

CDR3: CAISGPGMNTGELFF. CDR3 in DNA: TGTGCCATCAGTGGGCCTGGGATGAACACCGGGGAGCTGTTTTTT. The chain combines TRBV10-3 with TRBJ2-2; D not certain. This CDR3 comprises 15 residues. The V end was cut by 4 bases, the J end by 1 base, with 10 bases between. From germline, CDR1 is ENHRY and CDR2 SYGVKD.

The chain couples TRBV15 to TRBJ2-7, with 7 positions matching TRBD2. CDR3 size: 17 residues. V lost 1 base, J lost 4 bases, and 13 bases stayed unmatched. Germline V gene sequence: CDR1 LNHNV, CDR2 YYDKDF (reference sequence). CDR3 region: CATSRGKWTGEGYEQYF. In DNA form, the CDR3 reads TGTGCCACCAGCAGAGGGAAATGGACGGGGGAGGGGTACGAGCAGTACTTC.

The chain combines TRBV24-1 with TRBJ2-1, with TRBD2 matching 8 bases. CDR1 and CDR2 from the germline V gene are KGHDR and SFDVKD. The CDR3 length is 14 residues. The V and J ends lost 5 bases and 2 bases, in that order; junction bases with no gene match: 1. The CDR3: CATSAGGPYNEQFF. The CDR3 DNA reads TGTGCCACCAGTGCGGGAGGGCCCTACAATGAGCAGTTCTTC.

As concerns this clone: Other DNA sequences in the sample encode the same CDR3. The chain carries TRBV7-8 and TRBJ1-1, with TRBD1 as a possible D gene (5 bases). The germline CDR1 and CDR2 sequences are SGHVS and FQNEAQ. There are 14 residues in the CDR3. V was trimmed by 1 base and J by 1 base, leaving 7 bases between them. The CDR3 spells CASSLVGGNTEAFF. The CDR3, as DNA: TGTGCCAGCAGCTTAGTGGGGGGGAACACTGAAGCTTTCTTT.

The V and J genes are TRBV4-2 and TRBJ2-1; 12 bases map to TRBD2. The germline gives CDR1 LGHNA, CDR2 YNFKEQ. Unmatched junction bases numbered 7, after V lost 4 bases and J lost 9 bases. CDR3 length: 15 residues. This CDR3 is CASSLSSGRATEQFF. In nucleotides, the CDR3 is TGTGCCAGCAGCCTATCTAGCGGGAGGGCCACTGAGCAGTTCTTC.

The V call is TRBV5-1, the J call TRBJ2-3; D gene ambiguous. Germline lookup yields CDR1 SGHRS and CDR2 YFSETQ. The CDR3 has 17 amino acids. The V and J ends lost 1 base and 6 bases respectively, with 21 bases between them. This CDR3 is CASSLKGTGVQQDTQYF. In DNA, the CDR3 is TGCGCCAGCAGCTTGAAAGGTACGGGTGTCCAGCAGGATACGCAGTATTTT. Full variable domain (outside the CDR3, taken from reference TRBV5-1 and TRBJ2-3): KAGVTQTPRYLIKTRGQQVTLSCSPISGHRSVSWYQQTPGQGLQFLFEYFSETQRNKGNFPGRFSGRQFSNSRSEMNVSTLELGDSALYLCASSLKGTGVQQDTQYFGPGTRLTVL.

J is TRBJ1-2 and V is TRBV5-4, with 10 bases fitting TRBD1. The ends lost 3 bases at V and 8 bases at J; junction bases unmatched: 10. CDR1 and CDR2 from the germline V gene are SGHNT and YYREEE (reference sequence). This CDR3 is 15 amino acids long. CDR3 in amino acids: CASSSPDRGLSGYTF. The CDR3 DNA reads TGTGCCAGCAGCTCTCCTGACAGGGGGCTTAGCGGCTACACCTTC.

The chain recombines TRBV7-3 with TRBJ2-5; no definite D call. Trimming cost V 4 bases and J 5 bases, with 11 bases left between them. CDR1 and CDR2 from the germline V gene are SGHTA and FQGTGA. The CDR3 runs 13 residues. CDR3: CASSSFMGETQYF. The CDR3 nucleotides read TGTGCCAGCAGCTCCTTCATGGGGGAGACCCAGTACTTC.

This clone was counted between two and nine times. This chain joins TRBV7-3 and TRBJ1-1, with a weak D call TRBD1 (6 bases). CDR3 length: 13 residues. Germline V gives CDR1 SGHTA, CDR2 FQGTGA. V was pared by 5 bases and J by 1 base, with 8 bases between. CDR3 sequence reads: CASSPTGNTEAFF. CDR3 coding DNA: TGTGCCAGCAGCCCGACAGGGAACACTGAAGCTTTCTTT.

The rearrangement joins TRBV7-6 to TRBJ2-5; no firm D call. V shed 1 base and J shed 6 bases, with 15 bases lying between them. The CDR3 extends over 15 amino acids. CDR1 is SGHVS and CDR2 is FNYEAQ in the germline V gene. The CDR3 here is CASSLGAAPSKTQYF. The CDR3 coding sequence is TGTGCCAGCAGCTTAGGGGCAGCCCCAAGCAAGACCCAGTACTTC.

CDR3 DNA: TGTGCCAGTAGACTAACGGGGAGCAATCAGCCCCAGCATTTT. This codes for CASRLTGSNQPQHF. The chain employs TRBV19 and TRBJ1-5, with D unresolved. The CDR3 is 14 residues long. Trimming shortened V by 6 bases and J by 1 base, and 10 bases separated the two germline ends. CDR1 is LNHDA and CDR2 is SQIVND in the germline V gene (reference sequence). The full variable domain, in which reference TRBV19 and TRBJ1-5 provide the parts outside the CDR3, is DGGITQSPKYLFRKEGQNVTLSCEQNLNHDAMYWYRQDPGQGLRLIYYSQIVNDFQKGDIAEGYSVSREKKESFPLTVTSAQKNPTAFYLCASRLTGSNQPQHFGDGTRLSIL.

This chain uses TRBV12-3 or TRBV12-4 with TRBJ2-1; D might be TRBD2 (5 bases). The CDR3 extends over 13 amino acids. Trimming removed 7 bases at V and 13 bases at J, with 20 bases between. The CDR3 reads CASTTGDFYFQFF. CDR3 sequence (DNA): TGTGCCAGCACCACCGGGGATTTCTACTTTCAGTTCTTC.

The chain links TRBV5-1 to TRBJ1-1; TRBD1 is a possible D gene (6 bases). The CDR3 extends over 13 amino acids. CDR1 is SGHRS and CDR2 is YFSETQ in the germline V gene. V lost 5 bases and J 4 bases, leaving 12 bases between the germline ends. CDR3 amino acids: CASRNREGTEAFF. CDR3 bases: TGCGCCAGCAGAAACAGGGAGGGCACTGAAGCTTTCTTT.

The V gene is TRBV30, the J gene TRBJ2-5; D remains unclear. Trimming took off 2 bases at V and 0 bases at J, with 7 bases between the two ends. The CDR3 runs 13 residues. CDR1 is GTSNPN, CDR2 SVGIG, per germline (reference sequence). CDR3 protein: CAWSKVHQETQYF. The CDR3 coding sequence is TGTGCCTGGAGTAAAGTACACCAAGAGACCCAGTACTTC. Full variable domain (remainder filled in from reference TRBV30 and TRBJ2-5): SQTIHQWPATLVQPVGSPLSLECTVEGTSNPNLYWYRQAAGRGLQLLFYSVGIGQISSEVPQNLSASRPQDRQFILSSKKLLLSDSGFYLCAWSKVHQETQYFGPGTRLLVL.

The V call is TRBV5-1, the J call TRBJ1-2; no firm D call. V was shortened by 4 bases and J by 1 base, with 11 bases between the two germline ends. The CDR3 length is 14 residues. Germline CDR1 and CDR2: SGHRS and YFSETQ. CDR3 bases: TGCGCCAGCAGCCCGTCGGACGGTAACTATGGCTACACCTTC. Amino acid sequence: CASSPSDGNYGYTF. The full variable domain, in which reference TRBV5-1 and TRBJ1-2 provide the parts outside the CDR3, is KAGVTQTPRYLIKTRGQQVTLSCSPISGHRSVSWYQQTPGQGLQFLFEYFSETQRNKGNFPGRFSGRQFSNSRSEMNVSTLELGDSALYLCASSPSDGNYGYTFGSGTRLTVV.

The chain joins TRBV7-9 to TRBJ2-5; TRBD2 matches 11 bases. Germline lookup yields CDR1 SEHNR and CDR2 FQNEAQ (reference sequence). V was clipped by 4 bases and J by 1 base; unmatched bases: 11. CDR3 length equals 18 residues. CDR3 loop: CASSYSGRARATQETQYF. The CDR3, as DNA: TGTGCCAGCAGCTATAGCGGGAGGGCCAGGGCGACCCAAGAGACCCAGTACTTC. Full variable domain (missing parts from reference TRBV7-9 and TRBJ2-5): DTGVSQNPRHKITKRGQNVTFRCDPISEHNRLYWYRQTLGQGPEFLTYFQNEAQLEKSRLLSDRFSAERPKGSFSTLEIQRTEQGDSAMYLCASSYSGRARATQETQYFGPGTRLLVL.

The gene calls are TRBV6-5 and TRBJ2-5; perhaps TRBD2 as D (6 bases). The CDR3 runs 13 residues. Germline CDR1 MNHEY, CDR2 SVGAGI. The ends were cut back, 2 bases at V and 5 bases at J, with 9 bases in the middle. CDR3 amino acids: CASSYHGGETQYF. The CDR3 DNA reads as TGTGCCAGCAGTTACCATGGGGGGGAGACCCAGTACTTC.